Below, 2 T cell receptor beta chains from the same sample are listed, as sequenced in a study of blood T cell repertoires in COVID-19. Some clones are missing from TCRdb's copy, which holds only in-frame ones; the method was immunoSEQ multiplex PCR. The table shows 200,000 to 300,000 clones, with 83% occurring only once. The sequenced sample was peripheral blood. Receptor source: a human donor in a cohort sampled during active COVID-19.

The rearrangement joins TRBV13 to TRBJ2-5; tentative D call: TRBD1 (5 bases). The V gene lost 2 bases and the J gene lost 0 bases, with 25 bases spanning the gap. CDR3 length: 20 residues. CDR1 and CDR2 from the germline V gene are PRHDT and FYEKMQ (reference sequence). The CDR3: CASSLMGRIRAGRHQETQYF. DNA of the CDR3: TGTGCCAGCAGCTTAATGGGGCGGATTCGGGCCGGACGACACCAAGAGACCCAGTACTTC.

This rearrangement joins TRBV11-2 to TRBJ2-1, with D uncertain. The CDR3 has 14 amino acids. Trimming stripped 5 bases from V and 7 bases from J, with 15 bases between. Germline loops: CDR1 SGHAT, CDR2 FQNNGV. The CDR3 bases are TGTGCCAGCAGCCCCCTCCGGAGAAAAAATGAGCAGTTCTTC. This codes for CASSPLRRKNEQFF. The full variable domain, completed using reference TRBV11-2 and TRBJ2-1, is EAGVAQSPRYKIIEKRQSVAFWCNPISGHATLYWYQQILGQGPKLLIQFQNNGVVDDSQLPKDRFSAERLKGVDSTLKIQPAKLEDSAVYLCASSPLRRKNEQFFGPGTRLTVL.